Presented here are 19 T cell receptor beta chains from one specimen sequenced in a study of CD4 T cells in relation to SARS-CoV-2 and coronaviruses. Sequencing used immunoSEQ multiplex PCR; TCRdb keeps in-frame clones, though not all of them. Altogether 37,000 or so clones are present, approximately 83% being singletons, with the ten largest covering about 3.3%. Sequencing was performed on memory CD4+ T cells from PBMCs. The source of these receptors is an adult with COVID-19.

The chain uses TRBV5-6 and TRBJ2-5; 8 nucleotides align to TRBD1. CDR1 is SGHDT and CDR2 is YYEEEE in the germline V gene. V lost 4 bases and J lost 5; bases outside the gene matches: 13. The CDR3 is made up of 16 amino acids. This chain's CDR3 is CASSKLGQGEEETQYF. DNA of the CDR3: TGTGCCAGCAGCAAACTCGGACAGGGCGAGGAGGAGACCCAGTACTTC.

The chain joins TRBV3-1 (or the pseudogene TRBV3-2) to TRBJ2-5; 7 bases fit TRBD2. The CDR3 is 14 residues long. Germline V gene sequence: CDR1 LGHDT, CDR2 YNNKEL (reference sequence). The junction had 3 bases not matched to a gene; V was cut back by 0 bases and J by 5 bases. CDR3 in DNA: TGTGCCAGCAGCCAAGATTGGGGGGGGGAGACCCAGTACTTC. It translates to CASSQDWGGETQYF.

This clone was detected once. The V gene is TRBV7-3, the J gene TRBJ2-2, with D tentatively TRBD2 (6 bases). This CDR3 contains 17 residues. Germline V lookup: CDR1 SGHTA, CDR2 FQGTGA. Trimming left V 0 bases short and J 4 bases short, with 15 bases between. CDR3 nucleotides: TGTGCCAGCAGCTTAACAACTCCCGGGAGAGGCACCGGGGAGCTGTTTTTT. Its protein product is CASSLTTPGRGTGELFF.

The chain employs TRBV28 and TRBJ2-3, with D hard to call. Trimming shortened V by 2 bases and J by 0 bases, and 0 bases separated the two germline ends. The germline CDR1 and CDR2 sequences are MDHEN and SYDVKM. The CDR3 is 12 residues long. The CDR3 DNA reads as TGTGCCAGCAGTTTAAGCACAGATACGCAGTATTTT. It codes for CASSLSTDTQYF.

The chain has TRBV5-1 and TRBJ1-6, with D possibly matching TRBD1 (6 bases). Per germline, CDR1 SGHRS and CDR2 YFSETQ. This CDR3 has 16 residues. Trimming left V 4 bases short and J 9 bases short, with 20 bases between. CDR3 sequence: CASSPGDKGTTSPLHF. The DNA for the CDR3 is TGCGCCAGCAGCCCGGGGGACAAGGGGACGACTTCACCCCTCCACTTT.

This sequence joins TRBV7-9 and TRBJ2-7; either TRBD1 or TRBD2 may supply D (5 bases each). CDR3 length equals 14 residues. Germline CDR1 is SEHNR and CDR2 is FQNEAQ (reference sequence). Trimming took off 2 bases at V and 2 bases at J, with 10 bases between the two ends. The CDR3 nucleotides read TGTGCCAGCAGCTTAAGTGGGACCGCCTACGAGCAGTACTTC. Amino acids: CASSLSGTAYEQYF.

This clone was counted a few times. J is TRBJ1-1 and V is TRBV7-9, with D perhaps matching TRBD1 (6 bases). Trimming shortened V by 3 bases and J by 0 bases, and 8 bases separated the two germline ends. The CDR3 covers 14 residues. Germline CDR1 and CDR2: SEHNR and FQNEAQ (reference sequence). CDR3 bases: TGTGCCAGCAGCTTCACAGGGATGAACACTGAAGCTTTCTTT. The encoded protein is CASSFTGMNTEAFF.

This clone showed up just once. The V gene is TRBV5-1, the J gene TRBJ2-5; D is undetermined. The CDR3 has 13 amino acids. Germline CDR1 SGHRS, CDR2 YFSETQ. V shed 3 bases and J shed 3 bases, with 9 bases lying between them. The CDR3 spells CASSSWNKETQYF. In nucleotides, the CDR3 is TGCGCCAGCAGCTCGTGGAATAAAGAGACCCAGTACTTC.

This clone is deemed medium-sized. This sequence joins TRBV5-1 and TRBJ1-5, with 7 positions matching TRBD1. After removal of 4 bases from V and 2 bases from J, the junction contained 3 bases not matched to a gene. The CDR3 loop spans 14 amino acids. Germline V lookup: CDR1 SGHRS, CDR2 YFSETQ. CDR3 nucleotides: TGCGCCAGCAGCGAGGGGACAGGCAATCAGCCCCAGCATTTT. Translation gives CASSEGTGNQPQHF.

The chain uses TRBV4-2 and TRBJ2-5, with 9 bases identical to TRBD2. The V segment lost 0 bases and the J segment 4 bases; nucleotides outside the gene matches: 9. CDR3 length: 17 residues. The germline V gene has CDR1 LGHNA and CDR2 YNFKEQ. The CDR3 here is CASSQDGNSGSRETQYF. CDR3 in DNA: TGTGCCAGCAGCCAAGATGGGAATAGCGGGAGTCGAGAGACCCAGTACTTC.

The chain has TRBV6-5 and TRBJ2-2; D possibly corresponds to TRBD1 (5 bases). Germline-derived CDR1 and CDR2 are MNHEY and SVGAGI. Trimming cost V 3 bases and J 1 base, with 9 bases left between them. The CDR3 extends over 15 amino acids. CDR3 sequence reads: CASSYGAENTGELFF. CDR3 bases: TGTGCCAGCAGTTATGGGGCGGAGAACACCGGGGAGCTGTTTTTT.

The chain is built from TRBV27 and TRBJ1-1; D is ambiguous. CDR1 and CDR2 from the germline V gene are MNHEY and SMNVEV (reference sequence). The CDR3 has 20 amino acids. V was cut by 5 bases and J by 4 bases, with 32 bases left in between. In nucleotides, the CDR3 is TGTGCCAGCAGTCCCAGAGTCTCCGGGCTGAGTATCCGAATCCGCACTGAAGCTTTCTTT. Translation gives CASSPRVSGLSIRIRTEAFF.

The V call is TRBV20-1, the J call TRBJ2-7; D gene uncertain. The CDR3 runs to 11 residues. The germline V gene encodes CDR1 DFQATT and CDR2 SNEGSKA (reference sequence). The germline V and J ends were trimmed by 3 bases and 4 bases, with 7 bases remaining between them. The CDR3 region has the DNA TGCAGTGCTAGTCCAGGATACGAGCAGTACTTC. This codes for CSASPGYEQYF.

This clone was observed a few times. The chain uses TRBV7-9 and TRBJ1-2; D gene unclear. The CDR3 length is 15 residues. CDR1 is SEHNR, CDR2 FQNEAQ, per germline (reference sequence). The V and J ends lost 3 bases and 4 bases respectively, with 15 bases between them. CDR3 in amino acids: CASSLGQSPVYGYTF. CDR3 nucleotide sequence: TGTGCCAGCAGCTTGGGCCAGTCCCCCGTCTATGGCTACACCTTC.

This clone was observed once. The chain uses TRBV5-1 and TRBJ2-3; TRBD1 or TRBD2 may be the D gene (5 bases each). The CDR3 length is 16 residues. Trimming cost V 0 bases and J 0 bases, with 11 bases left between them. Germline V gene lookup returns CDR1 SGHRS and CDR2 YFSETQ. The CDR3 region is CASSLGGQGSTDTQYF. Here the CDR3 DNA reads TGCGCCAGCAGCTTGGGCGGGCAGGGCAGCACAGATACGCAGTATTTT.

The chain recombines TRBV19 with TRBJ2-5; D remains unclear. Germline V gives CDR1 LNHDA, CDR2 SQIVND (reference sequence). The CDR3 is made up of 14 amino acids. Trimming removed 5 bases from V and 5 bases from J, with 15 bases in between. Written as DNA, the CDR3 is TGTGCCAGTAGTGCGGACCGCACGCGGGAGACCCAGTACTTC. Translation gives CASSADRTRETQYF.

V is TRBV7-9 and J is TRBJ2-3; 8 bases are shared with TRBD1. CDR1 is SEHNR and CDR2 is FQNEAQ in the germline V gene (reference sequence). V dropped 5 bases and J dropped 4; count of bases not matched to a gene: 5. The CDR3 covers 14 residues. CDR3 sequence: CASSHGQGPDTQYF. DNA of the CDR3: TGTGCCAGCAGCCACGGACAGGGCCCAGATACGCAGTATTTT.

Here the CDR3 DNA reads TGTGCCTGGAGTGTCCCGACTAGCGGGAGGCAAGAGACCCAGTACTTC. Translating gives CAWSVPTSGRQETQYF. V and J are TRBV30 and TRBJ2-5, with TRBD2 matching over 13 bases. Trimming cost V 0 bases and J 2 bases; bases outside gene matches: 3. The CDR3 length is 16 residues. CDR1 and CDR2 (germline): GTSNPN, SVGIG (reference sequence).

This clone has a handful of counts. The chain joins TRBV10-3 to TRBJ2-1, with TRBD2 matching over 16 bases. The germline V gene encodes CDR1 ENHRY and CDR2 SYGVKD. Trimming at V came to 10 bases and at J to 9 bases, leaving 9 bases not matched to a gene. The CDR3 covers 15 residues. CDR3 sequence: CATSGTSGRAVEQFF. The CDR3 DNA sequence: TGTGCCACCTCCGGGACTAGCGGGAGGGCAGTTGAGCAGTTCTTC.